This record concerns one T cell receptor beta chain sequence. This clonotype was seen many times. Its cognate antigen has yet to be identified. Per-base quality was not reported, and no clone a single base away is much larger than it. Looking up the germline V gene (reference sequence) yields CDR1 DFQATT and CDR2 SNEGSKA. The CDR3 sequence holds 19 residues, the cysteine and phenylalanine included. The read is trimmed to its CDR3 DNA, 57 bases read in frame from base 1. Trimming takes 1 base off V and 3 bases off J; junction bases not matched to a gene: 15. These data originate in a study of T cells in Graves' hyperthyroidism and ophthalmopathy (dated by TCRdb to the late 2010s). For the study in its entirety: Peripheral blood was sampled at the time of initial diagnosis, prior to any treatment. An independent validation cohort of around 19 hyperthyroidism patients and about 16 patients who later progressed to ophthalmopathy tested prospective prediction of ophthalmopathy. After sampling, hyperthyroidism patients received methimazole starting at 30 mg daily, and ophthalmopathy patients received high-dose intravenous methylprednisolone. TCR Vbeta CDR3 sequencing of roughly 140 peripheral blood samples (approximately 44 ophthalmopathy, about 74 hyperthyroidism and some 17 progressor patients) is reported in the paper. In addition, the study compared T-cell repertoires in thyroid tissue and in blood from about 6 Graves' hyperthyroidism patients. The approximately 98 discovery patients were randomly divided into training and test sets at a 7:3 ratio. To identify distinguishing TCR V-J signatures, a discovery cohort of 100 or so patients was used, comprising 40 to 45 with Graves' ophthalmopathy and roughly 60 with stable Graves' hyperthyroidism. What the research found in general, with its limitations: Most expanded thyroid clonotypes (frequency above 0.001) were also detected in blood, a finding suggesting that blood repertoires may reflect thyroid immune responses. Ophthalmopathy was separated from stable hyperthyroidism by a 13 V-J signature model, with approximately 86% sensitivity and about 81% specificity obtained in cross-validation and 80%/75% obtained in testing. No statistical method was used to set the sample size in advance, and investigators knew the group allocation. In validation, the model predicted progression to ophthalmopathy a median of roughly 6.2 months before onset, with roughly 70% sensitivity and about 72% specificity.

Hyperthyroidism patients were newly diagnosed, had a disease duration of under 2 months, and were aged 18 to 65 years. The study excluded patients with uncontrolled infections, other autoimmune diseases, pregnancy or lactation. Diagnoses were based on clinical symptoms, serum thyroxine and TRAb, thyroid ultrasound and orbital computed tomography. For progressor patients, blood was drawn at the first diagnosis of hyperthyroidism, before any ophthalmopathy symptoms had appeared. PBMCs were separated from under 11 ml of fresh peripheral blood using Ficoll-Paque density gradient centrifugation. Progressor patients were defined as those initially diagnosed with Graves' hyperthyroidism in whom ophthalmopathy developed during follow-up. Total RNA was extracted using Trizol reagent, and RNA quality was assessed on an Agilent 2100 Bioanalyzer. Amplification of TCR beta CDR3 regions was carried out from RNA transcripts. The TCR CDR3 was subjected to a first round of RT-PCR using the HTBI primer set and the Qiagen OneStep RT-PCR kit. Libraries were constructed in a second round of multiplex PCR, after which size selection and purification were carried out. Sequencing of the libraries was done on an Illumina HiSeq2000 using paired-end 100 bp reads. As for the original processing: SOAPnuke was used to process the raw data, removing reads that contained adapters or uncalled bases, had a mean Phred below 15, or lacked an exact match to the constant primer or identifier. High-quality paired reads were merged with COPE v1.2.5, and unique nucleotide sequences were defined as clonotypes. MiTCR v1.1 was used to align clonotypes to the IMGT TRBV, TRBD and TRBJ reference segments. The analysis was restricted to V-J combinations with a frequency above 0.0001, which together covered 99% to 99.2% of the repertoires. The TCS score was defined as the ratio of F50 (clonal expansion) to E x V (chaos), calculated using BLOSUM62-based TCRdist between CDR3 peptides within each V-J. Welch's t-statistics and random forest reduced fewer than 600 V-J features to 10 to 15, which were used in a naive Bayes classifier (R e1071). The public sequencing data were trimmed at Q25 with fastp and processed into clonotypes with MiXCR by TCRdb, which kept only in-frame beta chains. Rows are combined by CDR3 protein, so each entry shows the most common genes and DNA. The V and J calls shown here were made by TCRdb, not taken from the authors' results. In all, the sample holds fewer than 900,000 distinct CDR3 sequences, and 18% of those were seen once. Together, the top ten hold roughly 17% of the sample.

The material sequenced was blood. In this chain, TRBV20-1 is recombined with TRBJ2-1; the junction holds 10 bases that match TRBD2. This clonotype originated in a woman in her forties or fifties with Graves' hyperthyroidism that later progressed to Graves' ophthalmopathy. The CDR3 region reads CSARGSLTSGAASYNEQFF. Read as DNA, the sequence is TGCAGTGCTAGAGGATCGTTAACTAGCGGGGCGGCCAGCTACAATGAGCAGTTCTTC.